The next 24 T cell receptor beta chains were all read from a single sample in a study of T-cell memory formation after mild COVID-19. TCRdb recomputed calls from the 5' RACE reads with MiXCR, one row per CDR3 protein. The sample lists 350,000 to 500,000 distinct CDR3 sequences; less than 25% were seen once. Source material: PBMCs or a T cell subset sorted from them (not recorded which). Receptors were obtained from an adult woman who had mild COVID-19 (a few samples of this study predate the infection). Cell type and time point are not known.

The J gene is TRBJ1-1, the V gene TRBV3-1; 8 bases agree with TRBD1. CDR3 length: 14 amino acids. V shed 4 bases, J shed 5 bases, and the junction held 6 bases outside the gene matches. CDR1 and CDR2 from the germline V gene are LGHDT and YNNKEL (reference sequence). Here the CDR3 reads CASSRGQGRTEAFF. DNA for the CDR3: TGTGCCAGCAGCCGCGGACAGGGTAGGACTGAAGCTTTCTTT.

The chain carries TRBV2 and TRBJ2-1, with TRBD1 as a possible D gene (5 bases). Germline V lookup: CDR1 SNHLY, CDR2 FYNNEI. Trimming removed 8 bases from V and 7 bases from J, with 6 bases in between. The CDR3 consists of 10 residues. CDR3 in DNA: TGTGCCAGCGCAGGGAATGAGCAGTTCTTC. Amino acids: CASAGNEQFF.

This clonotype was recorded at least ten times. V usage is TRBV9 and J usage is TRBJ2-2; perhaps D is TRBD1 or TRBD2 (5 bases each). Germline V gene sequence: CDR1 SGDLS, CDR2 YYNGEE. The CDR3 is 13 residues long. Trimming removed 0 bases from V and 6 bases from J, with 6 bases in between. The CDR3 DNA reads as TGTGCCAGCAGCGTAGTGGGGGCCGGGGAGCTGTTTTTT. Encoded protein: CASSVVGAGELFF.

This clonotype appeared many times. The chain is built from TRBV5-1 and TRBJ2-5; D may be TRBD2 (6 bases). This CDR3 has 15 amino acids. Trimming took 0 bases from V and 7 from J, leaving 16 bases between them. The germline CDR1 and CDR2 sequences are SGHRS and YFSETQ. This CDR3 reads CASSLDGSELGTQYF. The DNA of the CDR3 is TGCGCCAGCAGCTTGGACGGGAGCGAGTTGGGGACCCAGTACTTC.

The table lists this clonotype with a few counts. This chain links TRBV4-2 with TRBJ1-1, with D perhaps matching TRBD1 (5 bases). This CDR3 region has 18 residues. Trimming cost V 0 bases and J 4 bases, with 21 bases left between them. Germline V gene sequence: CDR1 LGHNA, CDR2 YNFKEQ. CDR3 amino acids: CASSQDTGGRDGFTEAFF. CDR3 coding DNA: TGTGCCAGCAGCCAAGATACAGGCGGCCGGGACGGGTTCACTGAAGCTTTCTTT.

This clonotype was found many times. V and J are TRBV19 and TRBJ2-7; D is perhaps TRBD2 (5 bases). The germline V gene has CDR1 LNHDA and CDR2 SQIVND (reference sequence). Deletions cut 8 bases from V and 6 bases from J, with 11 bases between. The CDR3 loop spans 11 amino acids. CDR3 sequence reads: CASSLGVEQYF. DNA of the CDR3: TGTGCCAGTTCACTCGGGGTCGAGCAGTACTTC.

This chain links TRBV24-1 with TRBJ2-2; 7 nucleotides match TRBD1. Trimming removed 8 bases from V and 0 bases from J; junction bases left unmatched: 2. Germline values: CDR1 KGHDR, CDR2 SFDVKD. The CDR3 spans 14 residues. CDR3 nucleotide sequence: TGTGCCACCAATGACAGGGCGAACACCGGGGAGCTGTTTTTT. This encodes CATNDRANTGELFF.

This clonotype was observed a handful of times. The CDR3, as DNA: TGTGCCAGCAGTTTAGGTTATACGCAGTATTTT. Translation gives CASSLGYTQYF. This sequence joins TRBV12-3 or TRBV12-4 and TRBJ2-3; D uncertain. Trimming removed 1 base at V and 7 bases at J, with 3 bases between. CDR3 size: 11 residues.

V gene TRBV4-2 combines with J gene TRBJ2-7, with 8 bases lining up with TRBD1. CDR1 is LGHNA, CDR2 YNFKEQ, per germline. The V segment lost 0 bases and the J segment 5 bases; nucleotides outside the gene matches: 6. CDR3 size: 15 residues. The DNA of the CDR3 is TGTGCCAGCAGCCAAGAAGGACAGGGAATCCACGAGCAGTACTTC. Protein: CASSQEGQGIHEQYF.

This clonotype was observed many times. The rearrangement joins TRBV5-1 to TRBJ2-1; 11 nucleotides match TRBD1. The CDR3 sequence is 15 residues long. With 3 bases clipped from V and 4 bases from J, the junction kept 3 bases outside the gene matches. The V gene's germline CDR1 is SGHRS and CDR2 YFSETQ. The DNA for the CDR3 is TGCGCCAGCAGCTCCGGGACAGGGGGTTACAATGAGCAGTTCTTC. It codes for CASSSGTGGYNEQFF. Based on the CDR3 plus reference TRBV5-1 and TRBJ2-1, the full variable domain is KAGVTQTPRYLIKTRGQQVTLSCSPISGHRSVSWYQQTPGQGLQFLFEYFSETQRNKGNFPGRFSGRQFSNSRSEMNVSTLELGDSALYLCASSSGTGGYNEQFFGPGTRLTVL.

V is TRBV6-6 and J is TRBJ2-7; D is undetermined. The germline V gene encodes CDR1 MNHNY and CDR2 SVGAGI (reference sequence). The CDR3 has 14 residues. Trimming pared 8 bases from V and 0 bases from J, leaving 14 bases between. This CDR3 is CASRTDPSSYEQYF. The CDR3 DNA sequence: TGTGCCAGCCGGACCGACCCAAGCTCCTACGAGCAGTACTTC.

The J gene is TRBJ2-1, the V gene TRBV7-9, with 8 nucleotides matching TRBD2. This CDR3 spans 16 amino acids. Germline loops: CDR1 SEHNR, CDR2 FQNEAQ (reference sequence). V trimming: 6 bases; J trimming: 8 bases; junction bases outside the gene matches: 15. CDR3 loop: CASRASGTRSLYEQFF. The DNA of the CDR3 is TGTGCCAGCAGAGCTAGTGGGACTAGATCCCTCTATGAGCAGTTCTTC.

This clonotype was observed a few times. DNA for the CDR3: TGTGCCAGCATGTGGGGGGCTGGGTTTCAAGAGACCCAGTACTTC. It translates to CASMWGAGFQETQYF. The J gene is TRBJ2-5, the V gene TRBV7-8; D could derive from TRBD1 or TRBD2 (6 bases each). This CDR3 region has 15 residues. With 7 bases removed from V and 2 bases from J, the gap between germline ends came to 17 bases. Per the germline V gene, CDR1 is SGHVS and CDR2 is FQNEAQ.

This clonotype was observed a handful of times. The V call is TRBV7-9, the J call TRBJ2-5, with TRBD1 matching 7 bases. J was trimmed by 1 base and V by 5 bases; bases with no gene match: 7. From germline, CDR1 is SEHNR and CDR2 FQNEAQ (reference sequence). CDR3 length: 15 residues. Here the CDR3 DNA reads TGTGCCAGCAGCCCCCACAGGGGAGCCCAAGAGACCCAGTACTTC. Protein product: CASSPHRGAQETQYF.

The chain links TRBV24-1 to TRBJ2-1, with D unclear. Trimming left V 3 bases short and J 4 bases short, with 27 bases between. CDR1 is KGHDR, CDR2 SFDVKD, per germline. This CDR3 comprises 20 residues. For the CDR3, the DNA is TGTGCCACCAGTGATCTCCCTCCACCTAGGTTCGAGGTGAGTTACAATGAGCAGTTCTTC. It codes for CATSDLPPPRFEVSYNEQFF.

This clonotype has a handful of counts. The chain combines TRBV29-1 with TRBJ1-2; TRBD1 is a possible D gene (6 bases). Germline V gene data show CDR1 as SQVTM and CDR2 as ANQGSEA. The length of the CDR3 is 11 residues. The ends were cut back, 4 bases at V and 3 bases at J, with 6 bases in the middle. The CDR3 DNA sequence: TGCAGCGTTGCAGGGGACTATGGCTACACCTTC. Its translation is CSVAGDYGYTF.

This clonotype was seen a few times. The chain employs TRBV4-1 and TRBJ2-5; TRBD1 might be the D (5 bases). V gave up 6 bases and J gave up 5 bases, with 16 bases separating them. The length of the CDR3 is 14 residues. Germline V gene lookup returns CDR1 MGHRA and CDR2 YSYEKL. For the CDR3, the DNA is TGCGCCAGCAGATGGGGCACAGGAGACGAGACCCAGTACTTC. Encoded protein: CASRWGTGDETQYF.

The rearrangement uses TRBV7-8 and TRBJ2-6; D is perhaps TRBD1 (6 bases). The CDR3 covers 15 residues. Germline-derived CDR1 and CDR2 are SGHVS and FQNEAQ. V lost 3 bases and J lost 4, with 10 bases in between. CDR3 DNA: TGTGCCAGCAGCTTCACAGGGTCCGGGGCCAACGTCCTGACTTTC. The encoded protein is CASSFTGSGANVLTF.

V and J are TRBV7-6 and TRBJ2-3; 10 nucleotides agree with TRBD1. Germline CDR1 is SGHVS and CDR2 is FNYEAQ. V lost 5 bases and J lost 3; bases outside the gene matches: 5. The CDR3 is 15 residues long. The CDR3 reads CASSGGQGETDTQYF. Written as DNA, the CDR3 is TGTGCCAGCAGCGGAGGACAGGGGGAAACAGATACGCAGTATTTT.

The chain couples TRBV7-9 to TRBJ2-1, with D unresolved. The V gene lost 1 base and the J gene lost 7 bases, with 8 bases spanning the gap. Looked up from germline, CDR1 is SEHNR and CDR2 is FQNEAQ (reference sequence). CDR3 length: 13 amino acids. The CDR3 nucleotides are TGTGCCAGCAGCTTAGTTACCTTAAATGAGCAGTTCTTC. It specifies CASSLVTLNEQFF.

This clonotype was counted between two and nine times. The chain links TRBV2 to TRBJ2-5; the D gene is possibly TRBD1 (6 bases). Germline CDR1 is SNHLY and CDR2 is FYNNEI. V lost 8 bases, J lost 1 base, and 14 bases lay in between. The CDR3 totals 14 residues. CDR3 nucleotides: TGTGCCAGCGGGGGCTTAACCTCCCAAGAGACCCAGTACTTC. Its protein is CASGGLTSQETQYF.

This clonotype has only a few counts. The chain carries TRBV24-1 and TRBJ1-1; TRBD1 agrees at 7 bases. The trim removed 8 bases at V and 3 bases at J, leaving 5 bases unmatched. CDR1 is KGHDR, CDR2 SFDVKD, per germline. The CDR3 contains 13 residues. In nucleotides, the CDR3 is TGTGCCACCATTCTCGGACAGGACACTGAAGCTTTCTTT. Protein: CATILGQDTEAFF.

This clonotype was observed many times. The V gene is TRBV7-9, the J gene TRBJ2-5; the D gene is possibly TRBD2 (6 bases). Germline CDR1 and CDR2: SEHNR and FQNEAQ (reference sequence). This CDR3 is built from 14 residues. Trimming took off 4 bases at V and 1 base at J, with 10 bases between the two ends. The CDR3 loop reads CASSSGTFQETQYF. The CDR3 DNA follows: TGTGCCAGCAGCTCCGGGACTTTCCAAGAGACCCAGTACTTC.

There are a few counts of this clonotype. The chain uses TRBV4-1 and TRBJ2-7; the D gene could be TRBD1 or TRBD2 (6 bases each). From germline, CDR1 is MGHRA and CDR2 YSYEKL. The CDR3 consists of 14 residues. V was shortened by 1 base and J by 2 bases, with 9 bases between the two germline ends. CDR3 in amino acids: CASSQGGDTYEQYF. Here the CDR3 DNA reads TGCGCCAGCAGCCAAGGCGGGGACACCTACGAGCAGTACTTC.